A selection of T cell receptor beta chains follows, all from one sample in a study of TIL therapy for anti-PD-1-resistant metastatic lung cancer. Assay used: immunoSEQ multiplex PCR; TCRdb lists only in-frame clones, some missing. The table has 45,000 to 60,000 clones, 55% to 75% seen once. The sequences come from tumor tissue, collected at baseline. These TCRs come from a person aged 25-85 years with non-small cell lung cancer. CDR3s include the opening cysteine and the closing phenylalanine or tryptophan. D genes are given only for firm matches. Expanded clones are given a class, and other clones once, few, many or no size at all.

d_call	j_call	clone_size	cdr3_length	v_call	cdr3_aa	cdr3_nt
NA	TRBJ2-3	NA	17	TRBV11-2	CASSSSTISLFTDTQYF	TGTGCCAGCAGCTCCTCAACTATTAGCCTCTTCACAGATACGCAGTATTTT
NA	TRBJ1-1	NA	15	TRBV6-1	CASSDDTSWGAEAFF	TGTGCCAGCAGTGACGACACTTCTTGGGGGGCTGAAGCTTTCTTT
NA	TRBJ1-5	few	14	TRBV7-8	CASSLGASNQPQHF	TGTGCCAGCAGCTTAGGGGCCAGCAATCAGCCCCAGCATTTT
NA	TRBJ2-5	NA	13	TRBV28	CASSWYSEETQYF	TGTGCCAGCAGTTGGTACAGCGAAGAGACCCAGTACTTC
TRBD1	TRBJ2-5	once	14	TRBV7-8	CASSLTGGRETQYF	TGTGCCAGCAGCTTAACAGGGGGCAGAGAGACCCAGTACTTC
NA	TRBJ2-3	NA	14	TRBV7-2	CASSLNGGTDTQYF	TGTGCCAGCAGCTTAAATGGCGGCACAGATACGCAGTATTTT
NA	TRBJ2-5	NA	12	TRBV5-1	CASSLEGDVQYF	TGCGCCAGCAGCTTGGAGGGGGACGTCCAGTACTTC
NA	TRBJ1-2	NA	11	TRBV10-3	CAIRSAASYTF	TGTGCCATCAGATCGGCGGCGAGCTACACCTTC
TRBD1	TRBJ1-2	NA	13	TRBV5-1	CASSFGQGYGYTF	TGCGCCAGCAGCTTCGGACAGGGCTATGGCTACACCTTC
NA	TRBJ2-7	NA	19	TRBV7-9	CASSLEGRTGTWGSYEQYF	TGTGCCAGCAGCTTAGAAGGGAGAACCGGGACCTGGGGCTCCTACGAGCAGTACTTC
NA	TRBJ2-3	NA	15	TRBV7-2	CASSLVSGPTDTQYF	TGTGCCAGCAGCTTAGTGTCGGGGCCGACAGATACGCAGTATTTT
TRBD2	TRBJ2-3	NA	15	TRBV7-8	CASSFSGTNTDTQYF	TGTGCCAGCAGCTTTAGCGGGACGAACACAGATACGCAGTATTTT
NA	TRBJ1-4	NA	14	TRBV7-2	CASSLDPPREKLFF	TGTGCCAGCAGCTTAGATCCTCCGCGTGAAAAACTGTTTTTT
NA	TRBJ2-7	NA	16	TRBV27	CASSLSAGSRTSEQYF	TGTGCCAGCAGTTTATCGGCAGGGTCCAGGACCTCCGAGCAGTACTTC
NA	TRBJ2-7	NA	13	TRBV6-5	CASSYSGAYEQYF	TGTGCCAGCAGTTACTCGGGGGCCTACGAGCAGTACTTC
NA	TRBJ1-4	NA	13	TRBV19	CASSSGPDLALFF	TGTGCCAGTAGTTCGGGACCCGATCTCGCCCTGTTTTTT
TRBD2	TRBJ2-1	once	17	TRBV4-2	CASSQDTSGGAWNEQFF	TGTGCCAGCAGCCAAGATACTAGCGGGGGGGCCTGGAATGAGCAGTTCTTC
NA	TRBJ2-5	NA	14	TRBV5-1	CASSLQVAGETQYF	TGCGCCAGCAGCTTACAGGTGGCGGGGGAGACCCAGTACTTC
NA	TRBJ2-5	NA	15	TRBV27	CASSLSSWARETQYF	TGTGCCAGCAGTTTAAGCAGTTGGGCTCGGGAGACCCAGTACTTC
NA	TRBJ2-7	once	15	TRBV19	CASSMIPRSPYEQYF	TGTGCCAGTAGTATGATCCCCCGATCCCCCTACGAGCAGTACTTC
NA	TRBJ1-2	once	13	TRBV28	CASSFLSGEGYTF	TGTGCCAGCAGTTTTCTGTCCGGGGAGGGCTACACCTTC
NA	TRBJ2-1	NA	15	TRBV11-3	CASSFEASSYNEQFF	TGTGCCAGCAGCTTCGAGGCCAGCTCCTACAATGAGCAGTTCTTC
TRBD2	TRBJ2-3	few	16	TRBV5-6	CASSSPPGRVADTQYF	TGTGCCAGCAGCTCCCCACCCGGGAGGGTGGCAGATACGCAGTATTTT
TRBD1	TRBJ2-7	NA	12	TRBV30	CAWGTGVYEQYF	TGTGCCTGGGGGACAGGGGTTTACGAGCAGTACTTC
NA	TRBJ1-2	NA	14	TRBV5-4	CASSLDRANYGYTF	TGTGCCAGCAGCTTGGACAGGGCTAACTATGGCTACACCTTC
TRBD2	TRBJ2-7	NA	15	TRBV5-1	CASSLVASGSYEQYF	TGCGCCAGCAGCTTGGTGGCTAGCGGGAGCTACGAGCAGTACTTC
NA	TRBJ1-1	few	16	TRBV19	CASSIWRGNMNTEAFF	TGTGCCAGTAGTATTTGGAGGGGAAACATGAACACTGAAGCTTTCTTT
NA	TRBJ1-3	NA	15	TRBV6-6	CASSYSPNSGNTIYF	TGTGCCAGCAGTTACTCCCCAAACTCTGGAAACACCATATATTTT
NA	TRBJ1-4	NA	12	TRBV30	CAWSGRNEKLFF	TGTGCCTGGAGTGGGCGTAATGAAAAACTGTTTTTT
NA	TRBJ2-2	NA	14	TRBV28	CASRRLGNTGELFF	TGTGCCAGCCGACGACTAGGAAACACCGGGGAGCTGTTTTTT
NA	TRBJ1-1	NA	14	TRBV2	CASSDWGLNTEAFF	TGTGCCAGCAGTGACTGGGGGCTGAACACTGAAGCTTTCTTT
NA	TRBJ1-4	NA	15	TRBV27	CASRNQGFRNEKLFF	TGTGCCAGCAGGAATCAGGGGTTCAGGAATGAAAAACTGTTTTTT
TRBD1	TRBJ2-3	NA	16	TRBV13	CASSTPGQGPLDTQYF	TGTGCCAGCAGCACTCCGGGACAGGGTCCTCTAGATACGCAGTATTTT
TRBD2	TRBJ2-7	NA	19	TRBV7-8	CASSPTGGGSGSRKYEQYF	TGTGCCAGCAGCCCGACGGGGGGGGGTAGCGGGAGCCGAAAGTACGAGCAGTACTTC
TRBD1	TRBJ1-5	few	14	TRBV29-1	CSVESQGGDQPQHF	TGCAGCGTTGAAAGCCAGGGGGGGGATCAGCCCCAGCATTTT
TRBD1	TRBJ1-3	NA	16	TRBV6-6	CASSTLGQGGRNTIYF	TGTGCCAGCAGTACCCTCGGGCAGGGGGGCAGAAACACCATATATTTT
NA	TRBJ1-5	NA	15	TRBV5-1	CASSLNGGFREPQHF	TGCGCCAGCAGTCTCAATGGGGGGTTTCGGGAGCCCCAGCATTTT
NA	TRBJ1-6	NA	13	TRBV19	CASKNRANSPLHF	TGTGCCAGTAAAAACAGGGCCAATTCACCCCTCCACTTT
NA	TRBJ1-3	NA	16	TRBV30	CAWRARSGLGGNTIYF	TGTGCCTGGAGGGCACGTTCCGGGCTGGGAGGAAACACCATATATTTT
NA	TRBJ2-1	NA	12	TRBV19	CASSIVHNEQFF	TGTGCCAGTAGTATCGTCCACAATGAGCAGTTCTTC
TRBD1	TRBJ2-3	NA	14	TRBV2	CASRVGQGADTQYF	TGTGCCAGCAGGGTCGGACAGGGGGCAGATACGCAGTATTTT
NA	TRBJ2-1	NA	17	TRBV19	CASSTGPRGMAYNEQFF	TGTGCCAGTAGTACGGGTCCTCGGGGCATGGCCTACAATGAGCAGTTCTTC
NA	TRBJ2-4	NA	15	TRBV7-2	CASSSQQGGKNIQYF	TGTGCCAGCAGCTCCCAACAGGGTGGCAAAAACATTCAGTACTTC
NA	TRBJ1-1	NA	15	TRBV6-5	CASSQNRFVNTEAFF	TGTGCCAGCAGTCAAAACAGGTTTGTGAACACTGAAGCTTTCTTT
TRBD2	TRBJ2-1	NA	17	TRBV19	CATCPTSGSFSYNEQFF	TGTGCCACCTGCCCGACTAGCGGGAGCTTTTCCTACAATGAGCAGTTCTTC
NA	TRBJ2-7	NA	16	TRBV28	CASSPLRGTRGYEQYF	TGTGCCAGCAGTCCGCTAAGGGGGACCAGGGGCTACGAGCAGTACTTC
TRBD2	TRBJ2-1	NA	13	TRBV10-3	CACGTSGRNEQFF	TGTGCCTGTGGGACTAGCGGGAGAAATGAGCAGTTCTTC
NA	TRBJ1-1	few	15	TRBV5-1	CASSLDGRPNTEAFF	TGCGCCAGCAGCTTGGACGGCAGGCCGAACACTGAAGCTTTCTTT
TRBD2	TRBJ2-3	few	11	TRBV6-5	CASKRGDTQYF	TGTGCCAGCAAGCGGGGGGATACGCAGTATTTT
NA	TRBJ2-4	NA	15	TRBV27	CASSPIGIDKNIQYF	TGTGCCAGCAGTCCCATAGGGATCGACAAAAACATTCAGTACTTC
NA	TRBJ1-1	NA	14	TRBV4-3	CASSQEGLDTEAFF	TGCGCCAGCAGCCAAGAGGGCTTAGACACTGAAGCTTTCTTT
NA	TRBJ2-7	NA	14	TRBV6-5	CASSADRPAYEQYF	TGTGCCAGCAGTGCCGACAGGCCTGCTTACGAGCAGTACTTC